This TCR beta chain was sequenced in a study of radiation and T cells in renal cell carcinoma (dated by TCRdb to the early 2020s). Notes on the research overall: A total of some 55 samples underwent TCR beta sequencing, made up of roughly 26 tumors and roughly 27 peripheral blood samples. Across all 53 samples, several million unique CDR3 nucleotide sequences encoding some 2.6 million unique CDR3 amino acid sequences were identified.

Broad study findings and their caveats: With a single-armed trial design, the study had no way to address how radiation dose or scheduling affects the TCR repertoire. Because only small tumor regions of 0.9 to 1 g were available, the study did not capture intratumoral heterogeneity. Compared with control tumors, irradiated tumors had a greater number of dominant CDR3 motifs, and those motifs took up a bigger portion of the repertoire. Irradiated tumors showed higher TCR clonality than controls, with the top 100 clonotypes averaging around 54% of the repertoire versus approximately 43% in nephrectomy-only tumors.

Sequences LNHDA (CDR1) and SQIVND (CDR2) are obtained from the germline V gene (reference sequence). V is clipped by 10 bases and J by 2 bases, and the sequence between their germline boundaries is 18 bases long. The CDR3 spans 14 residues, from the cysteine through the phenylalanine. This entry keeps only the CDR3 DNA: 42 bases, framed from base 1. A word on this clone: The specificity of this receptor is unknown. One base away there is no much larger clone; base qualities are not given.

The time point label, read with the paper, signifies: tumor resected at nephrectomy. The treatment or condition label for this specimen denotes: treatment-naive control, cytoreductive nephrectomy. Control tumors were obtained from treatment-naive renal cell carcinoma patients in whom cytoreductive nephrectomy was performed without prior radiation. Every patient's renal cell carcinoma showed clear cell pathology. The control tumors sequenced for TCR were resected between 2011 and 2014 from roughly twelve males and several females whose median age was around 61 years (range about 35 to 90). The tumors were dissociated mechanically, digested with collagenase/hyaluronidase at 37 degrees C, processed in gentleMACS C tubes, and kept in liquid nitrogen. The QIAamp DNA Blood Mini Kit (Qiagen) was used to prepare genomic DNA for TCR sequencing. Only samples passing all quality control checks were included in the analyses.

Following the manufacturer's recommendations, the immunoSEQ kit was used to generate TCR beta libraries from genomic DNA. Library preparation used a first multiplex PCR with proprietary primers, then a second PCR adding unique barcodes, with bead cleanups after each round. A positive control reaction and a negative control reaction, both provided in the kit, were run with every batch of samples. The final libraries were assessed on an Agilent 4200 TapeStation D1000 ScreenTape, pooled by volume, and quantified by qPCR. An Illumina NextSeq500 fitted with a MidOutput 150-cycle cartridge performed the sequencing, running 156 Read1 cycles and 15 Index1 cycles with the kit's custom primers. The pooled library was loaded at around 1 pM with approximately 18% PhiX control spiked in. The source study handled its data this way. Vendor-processed data were analyzed in R, with a clonotype defined as all T cells sharing the same CDR3 nucleotide sequence. In the clone abundance analyses, frequencies were normalized to the 10,000 most abundant clones in each sample. Before analysis, public T cell clones were removed, and these numbered fewer than six per sample on average. Dominant motif analysis used ImmunoMap with the PAM10 matrix, gap penalty 30 and homology threshold 0.3; motifs with cumulative frequency at least 0.01 counted as dominant. Not all clones reach the TCRdb copy of this immuneACCESS table, which keeps in-frame sequences only. Checked studies attribute under half of the gap to unresolved V genes and leave the rest unexplained. D and trimming come from the DNA, and the V and J calls and clone size come from that table. The sample table holds around 18,000 clones, of which about 58% were seen once. The top ten hold approximately 10% of the sample.

This chain joins TRBV19 to TRBJ2-7; the best D guess is TRBD1, with 6 bases matching. This material consisted of tumor tissue, taken from a patient whose treatment was nephrectomy without radiotherapy. The source of this sequence is a man in his forties or fifties with renal cell carcinoma. The CDR3 protein: CATSGTGLPYEQYF. The bases read TGTGCCACCTCGGGAACAGGGCTCCCCTACGAGCAGTACTTC.